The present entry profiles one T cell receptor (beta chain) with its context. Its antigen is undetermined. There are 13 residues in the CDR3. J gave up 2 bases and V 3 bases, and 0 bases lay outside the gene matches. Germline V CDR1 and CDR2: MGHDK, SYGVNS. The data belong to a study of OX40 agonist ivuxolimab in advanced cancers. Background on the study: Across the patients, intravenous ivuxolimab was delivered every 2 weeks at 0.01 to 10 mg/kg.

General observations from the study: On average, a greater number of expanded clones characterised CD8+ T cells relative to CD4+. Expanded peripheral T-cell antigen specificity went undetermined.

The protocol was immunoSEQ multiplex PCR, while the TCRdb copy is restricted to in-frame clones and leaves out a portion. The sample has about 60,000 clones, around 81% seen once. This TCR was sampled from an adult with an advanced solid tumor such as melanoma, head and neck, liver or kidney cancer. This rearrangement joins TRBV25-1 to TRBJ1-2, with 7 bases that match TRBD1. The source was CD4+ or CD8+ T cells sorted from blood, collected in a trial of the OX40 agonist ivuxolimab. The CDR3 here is CASSDRGNYGYTF. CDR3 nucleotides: TGTGCCAGCAGTGACAGGGGGAACTATGGCTACACCTTC.